This T cell receptor (beta chain) is from a study of blood T cells in healthy people across ages (dated by TCRdb to between 2014 and 2017). With regard to the full study: In model experiments, roughly one uniquely barcoded TCR beta cDNA molecule per two T cells was captured by template switching. Age-related changes in TCR beta repertoire diversity were measured in the study by deep sequencing normalized with unique cDNA molecular identifiers. The donors were split into four age groups: young (average around 15 years), middle-aged (39), aged (approximately 60) and long-lived (roughly 88). Donors of different ages were randomly distributed across sequencing lanes to avoid experimental bias. Using the same blood draw, the study looked at two additional independent replicas of 1 million unique cDNA reads for two donors, one aged 18 to 30 and the other aged 80 or older. The full study reports these points: Estimates of total diversity based on one million sequenced T cells were regarded as lower bounds and as underestimates. Observed TCR beta diversity per million T cells fell roughly linearly with age, and a significant reduction was already apparent by age around 36. Observed TCR beta diversity correlated strongly with the percentage of naive T cells measured by flow cytometry. Because donor CMV infection status was unknown, age-related changes in expanded clonotypes were potentially confounded. Since profiling was done on bulk unsorted PBMCs, naive and antigen-experienced compartments could not be conclusively compared. The long-lived group showed more naive CD4+ T cells, fewer expanded clones and increased TCR diversity than the aged group, suggesting age selection.

Preparation of the library involved 5' RACE. The instrument was an Illumina HiSeq 2500. A second PCR of roughly 6 to 12 cycles was run with a J-beta primer mix and a sample-barcoded 5' primer. A unique molecular identifier was introduced onto each TCR beta cDNA molecule by a template-switch 5' adaptor carrying 12 random nucleotides. At least 2.5 million CDR3-containing paired-end reads were obtained from each sample. First-strand cDNA synthesis was performed from all RNA using the Mint cDNA synthesis kit, with priming by a TRBC-specific oligonucleotide. Following uracil-DNA glycosylase treatment, a first 18-cycle PCR with universal primers M1SS and BC2_uni_R was performed on all cDNA. The published analysis was carried out like this. For normalization, 1 million high-quality reads were randomly selected from each sample, with every read carrying a distinct molecular identifier. Instead of being binned into consensus sequences, reads that shared molecular identifiers were thrown out. MiTCR, run with a Q25 quality threshold and the strictest error-elimination algorithm, handled CDR3 identification, clonotype clustering and error correction. A nonparametric unseen species model with Euler transformation was used to estimate a lower bound on total TCR beta diversity. TCRdb cleaned the public reads at Q25 with fastp, built clones with MiXCR and kept in-frame beta chains. Identical CDR3 protein sequences are pooled into one entry, listed with their most common genes and DNA. The V and J calls come from TCRdb's annotation, not from the publication. Here the sample has more than 1.4 million distinct CDR3 sequences; 42% occur a single time. The ten largest make up approximately 7.9% of the sample.

The donors were 40 or so Caucasian individuals from Russia, aged roughly 6 to 95 years, who were systemically healthy. Approximately 9.3 milliliters of peripheral blood were collected from each donor into EDTA-treated Vacutainer tubes. Ficoll-Paque density-gradient centrifugation was used to isolate PBMCs, with at least 7 million obtained per sample. Total RNA was extracted from PBMCs with Trizol reagent, with at least 6 micrograms obtained per sample. The percentages of naive CD45RAhigh/CD27high T cells were determined by flow cytometry on a PBMC aliquot from every donor. CDR1 is given as LGHNA and CDR2 as YNFKEQ, both from the germline V gene. Trimming costs V 1 base and J 5 bases, and their ends lie 17 bases apart. The CDR3 covers 16 residues, taking in both the cysteine and the phenylalanine. Only the CDR3 part of the read is kept: 48 bases, read in frame from the first base. For this clonotype: This receptor's antigen is unknown. There are no base qualities to consult, and no much larger clone falls within one base.

Input material: blood. The receptor comes from a woman aged 18-29 years in good health. The chain is assembled from TRBV4-2 and TRBJ2-5; matching of 6 bases hints at TRBD2 as the D gene. The CDR3 here reads CASSQGGVRVRETQYF. The sequenced DNA is TGTGCCAGCAGCCAAGGCGGGGTAAGGGTCCGGGAGACCCAGTACTTC.